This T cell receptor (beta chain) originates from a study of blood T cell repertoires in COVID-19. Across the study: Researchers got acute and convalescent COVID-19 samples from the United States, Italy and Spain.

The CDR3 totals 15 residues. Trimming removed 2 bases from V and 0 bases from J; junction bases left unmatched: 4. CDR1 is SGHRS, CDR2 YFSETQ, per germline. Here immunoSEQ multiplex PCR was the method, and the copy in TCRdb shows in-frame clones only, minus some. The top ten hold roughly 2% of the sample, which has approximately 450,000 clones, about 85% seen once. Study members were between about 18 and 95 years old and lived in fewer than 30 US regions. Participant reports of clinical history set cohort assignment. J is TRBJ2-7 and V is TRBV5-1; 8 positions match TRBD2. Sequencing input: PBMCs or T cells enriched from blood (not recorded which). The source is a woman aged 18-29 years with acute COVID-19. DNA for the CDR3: TGCGCCAGCAGCTTACTAGCGGAAGCCTCCTACGAGCAGTACTTC. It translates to CASSLLAEASYEQYF.